Below, one T cell receptor beta chain is given with its context. The antigen remains unidentified. Trimming took 0 bases from V and 6 from J, leaving 8 bases between them. The CDR3 is 14 amino acids. Germline V gene sequence: CDR1 LGHNA, CDR2 YSLEER. These data are taken from a study of CD8 T cells in ankylosing spondylitis. Findings of the study overall: For ankylosing spondylitis blood, a TCR beta motif of about 8 highly homologous variants appeared characteristic. Reactive arthritis synovial fluid and blood previously showed some of these motif variants. The study looked at matched synovial fluid samples from ankylosing spondylitis patients. Disease-linked clones were reported to be significantly enriched there.

TCRdb reanalysed the 5' RACE reads using MiXCR and keeps one entry per CDR3 protein. Of 25,000 to 35,000 distinct CDR3 sequences listed, 12% to 15% are singletons. Sequencing was performed on blood. The chain has TRBV4-3 and TRBJ2-2; D remains ambiguous. The receptor was derived from a male donor with ankylosing spondylitis or in good health (not recorded which). DNA of the CDR3: TGCGCCAGCAGCCAAGATTCCGGCGCCGGGGAGCTGTTTTTT. Protein sequence: CASSQDSGAGELFF.